These 13 T cell receptor beta chains came from one sample sequenced in a study of CD8 T cells in ankylosing spondylitis. TCRdb recomputed calls from the 5' RACE reads with MiXCR, one row per CDR3 protein. This table has about 240,000 distinct CDR3 sequences, 8.6% appearing once. The sample comprised blood, either unsorted or a sorted T cell fraction (not recorded which). The receptors originated from a male donor with ankylosing spondylitis or in good health (not recorded which).

This clonotype was recorded many times. The rearrangement joins TRBV12-3 or TRBV12-4 to TRBJ1-2; D is ambiguous. The CDR3 runs 15 residues. V lost 4 bases and J 6 bases, leaving 18 bases between the germline ends. The CDR3 region is CASSSVVTTQDGYTF. CDR3 DNA: TGTGCCAGCAGTTCAGTTGTGACTACTCAAGATGGCTACACCTTC.

This clonotype was picked up many times. CDR3 sequence reads: CASSYSPSGIFSYNEQFF. The CDR3 region has the DNA TGTGCCAGCAGTTACTCTCCTAGCGGGATTTTCTCCTACAATGAGCAGTTCTTC. The chain links TRBV6-5 to TRBJ2-1, with 9 nucleotides matching TRBD2. The CDR3 is 18 amino acids. Germline values: CDR1 MNHEY, CDR2 SVGAGI. With 0 bases clipped from V and 0 bases from J, the junction kept 6 bases outside the gene matches.

This clonotype was found a few times. The chain joins TRBV7-2 to TRBJ1-2; no reliable D call. V shed 1 base and J shed 0 bases, with 12 bases lying between them. From germline, CDR1 is SGHTA and CDR2 FQGNSA. The CDR3 runs to 16 residues. This CDR3 reads CASSLVSPLANYGYTF. The DNA for the CDR3 is TGTGCCAGCAGCTTAGTGTCCCCCCTAGCTAACTATGGCTACACCTTC. The full variable domain, in which reference TRBV7-2 and TRBJ1-2 provide the parts outside the CDR3, is GAGVSQSPSNKVTEKGKDVELRCDPISGHTALYWYRQSLGQGLEFLIYFQGNSAPDKSGLPSDRFSAERTGGSVSTLTIQRTQQEDSAVYLCASSLVSPLANYGYTFGSGTRLTVV.

This clonotype was counted only a few times. The V and J genes are TRBV20-1 and TRBJ1-5; 8 positions agree with TRBD1. Germline assignment: CDR1 DFQATT and CDR2 SNEGSKA (reference sequence). V trimming: 3 bases; J trimming: 0 bases; junction bases outside the gene matches: 7. The CDR3 is 16 amino acids. In nucleotides, the CDR3 is TGCAGTGCTAGGGGCCGGGACAGGTATAGCAATCAGCCCCAGCATTTT. Protein product: CSARGRDRYSNQPQHF.

Many counts were recorded for this clonotype. DNA for the CDR3: TGCGCCAGCAGCTTGGGGACAGGAAGATACGAGCAGTACTTC. As protein: CASSLGTGRYEQYF. The chain carries TRBV5-1 and TRBJ2-7; 7 bases fit TRBD1. CDR1 and CDR2 from the germline V gene are SGHRS and YFSETQ. The CDR3 is 14 residues long. The ends lost 0 bases at V and 4 bases at J; junction bases unmatched: 4.

In its sample, this clonotype was seen many times. J is TRBJ2-5 and V is TRBV6-5; D remains unclear. Germline lookup yields CDR1 MNHEY and CDR2 SVGAGI. V was shortened by 0 bases and J by 2 bases, with 7 bases between the two germline ends. This CDR3 is built from 14 residues. The CDR3 spells CASSYSYRQETQYF. The CDR3 DNA reads as TGTGCCAGCAGTTACTCGTACAGACAAGAGACCCAGTACTTC.

In this sample, this clonotype turned up many times. The chain joins TRBV27 to TRBJ2-3; 8 bases map to TRBD2. CDR1 is MNHEY and CDR2 is SMNVEV in the germline V gene (reference sequence). V dropped 6 bases and J dropped 6; count of bases not matched to a gene: 8. The CDR3 sequence is 14 residues long. DNA for the CDR3: TGTGCCAGCAGATTTAGCGGGACGGGGGATACGCAGTATTTT. Translating it yields CASRFSGTGDTQYF.

This clonotype occurred many times. This sequence joins TRBV5-1 and TRBJ1-5; D uncertain. The CDR3 runs 14 residues. Between the trimmed V and J ends, which lost 0 bases and 2 bases, there was a span of 6 bases. Germline CDR1 SGHRS, CDR2 YFSETQ. CDR3 sequence: CASSLGKGNQPQHF. The CDR3 DNA is TGCGCCAGCAGCTTGGGGAAGGGCAATCAGCCCCAGCATTTT.

This clonotype was picked up many times. The gene calls are TRBV11-2 and TRBJ2-2; D perhaps matches TRBD1 (5 bases). The CDR3 has 15 amino acids. Germline values: CDR1 SGHAT, CDR2 FQNNGV. V was shortened by 7 bases and J by 0 bases, with 12 bases between the two germline ends. Written as DNA, the CDR3 is TGTGCCAGCAACATAGAAGGGGCGAACACCGGGGAGCTGTTTTTT. It is translated as CASNIEGANTGELFF. The full variable domain, its missing parts supplied by reference TRBV11-2 and TRBJ2-2, is EAGVAQSPRYKIIEKRQSVAFWCNPISGHATLYWYQQILGQGPKLLIQFQNNGVVDDSQLPKDRFSAERLKGVDSTLKIQPAKLEDSAVYLCASNIEGANTGELFFGEGSRLTVL.

The table lists this clonotype with many counts. The chain recombines TRBV5-1 with TRBJ1-2, with D hard to call. The ends were cut back, 1 base at V and 3 bases at J, with 4 bases in the middle. Germline CDR1 and CDR2: SGHRS and YFSETQ. CDR3 length: 12 amino acids. The CDR3 coding sequence is TGCGCCAGCAGCTTGTATTACTATGGCTACACCTTC. Its translation: CASSLYYYGYTF.

This clonotype has at least ten counts. The chain is built from TRBV4-2 and TRBJ1-2; 7 bases line up with TRBD1. CDR3 length: 17 amino acids. CDR1 is LGHNA, CDR2 YNFKEQ, per germline. The V and J ends lost 1 base and 0 bases, in that order; junction bases with no gene match: 8. Here the CDR3 reads CASSQAYTGQPNYGYTF. The DNA for the CDR3 is TGTGCCAGCAGCCAAGCTTATACGGGACAGCCTAACTATGGCTACACCTTC.

In this sample, this clonotype turned up many times. V is TRBV7-2 and J is TRBJ2-3; D not resolved. This CDR3 is built from 15 residues. Germline CDR1 and CDR2: SGHTA and FQGNSA. V lost 0 bases and J lost 2, with 9 bases in between. CDR3 loop: CASSLAAGFTDTQYF. The CDR3 region has the DNA TGTGCCAGCAGCTTAGCGGCCGGGTTCACAGATACGCAGTATTTT.

At least ten counts were recorded for this clonotype. The CDR3 nucleotides read TGCAGTGCGTCGTTTATAGGGGGAAACACTGAAGCTTTCTTT. As protein: CSASFIGGNTEAFF. This chain uses TRBV20-1 with TRBJ1-1; a possible D gene is TRBD1 (6 bases). The V and J ends lost 6 bases and 2 bases respectively, with 16 bases between them. This CDR3 region has 14 residues. Germline CDR1 and CDR2: DFQATT and SNEGSKA (reference sequence).